This T cell receptor (beta chain) was captured by sequencing in a study of T cell repertoires in cytomegalovirus infection. Looking at the study overall: An indication of both CMV infection and matching HLA type came from public TCR beta signatures. Study results and limitations: CMV-specific TCR beta clonotypes restricted by HLA-C were the ones dominating the ex vivo response. Cumulative frequency of public TCR beta families picked out carriers of CMV plus the relevant HLA.

The CDR3 length is 14 residues. V was cut by 3 bases and J by 0 bases, with 8 bases left in between. Germline values: CDR1 MNHEY, CDR2 SVGEGT. TCRdb called the reads again in MiXCR, with one record for every CDR3 protein. The sample holds some 350,000 distinct CDR3 sequences, 15% to 20% seen once. Notes on this clonotype: Its antigen remains unidentified.

The chain links TRBV6-2 or TRBV6-3 to TRBJ1-2; D not resolved. Source material: PBMCs. This TCR came from a human donor in good health (CMV status not recorded). Some clones in this sample may be carry-over from other donors' samples. The CDR3 nucleotides are TGTGCCAGCAGTTATCTTCGGACTAACTATGGCTACACCTTC. Amino acids: CASSYLRTNYGYTF.